Shown below are 2 T cell receptor beta chains from a single sample sequenced in a study of blood T cells in healthy people across ages. A second PCR of roughly 7 to 11 cycles used a sample-barcoded 5' primer and a J-beta primer mix. TCRdb fed the 5' RACE reads into MiXCR, producing one record per CDR3 protein. The table shows about 670,000 distinct CDR3 sequences, with 52% occurring only once. Sequencing used blood. Every receptor here comes from a woman of 80 years or more in good health.

J is TRBJ2-4 and V is TRBV20-1; D remains ambiguous. The CDR3 has 14 amino acids. Trimming removed 1 base from V and 4 bases from J, with 11 bases in between. The germline V gene encodes CDR1 DFQATT and CDR2 SNEGSKA (reference sequence). As DNA, the CDR3 is TGCAGTGCTAGAGGCTTAACGGAAAAAAACATTCAGTACTTC. As protein: CSARGLTEKNIQYF.

This clonotype was detected many times. This rearrangement joins TRBV7-9 to TRBJ2-5, with D perhaps TRBD1 (6 bases). Germline values: CDR1 SEHNR, CDR2 FQNEAQ (reference sequence). The CDR3 has 15 amino acids. Trimming stripped 3 bases from V and 5 bases from J, with 16 bases between. The CDR3 is CASSFSRGTGETQYF. The DNA for the CDR3 is TGTGCCAGCAGCTTTTCCAGGGGCACTGGGGAGACCCAGTACTTC.